The 12 T cell receptor beta chains listed next were all sequenced from one sample in a study. TCRdb reprocessed the RT-PCR reads via MiXCR and lists one record per CDR3 protein. The repertoire holds more than 600,000 distinct CDR3 sequences, 14% seen once, with just over 3.5% in the top ten. Specimen: memory CD4+ T cells from blood. The receptor source for this set is a female donor in good health, serving as a healthy control.

The chain is built from TRBV5-1 and TRBJ2-2; TRBD1 agrees at 9 bases. In germline, CDR1 is SGHRS, CDR2 YFSETQ. The CDR3 contains 14 residues. J lost 3 bases, V lost 7 bases, and 4 bases had no gene match. CDR3 in DNA: TGCGCCAGCCGGGACAGGGTGGACACCGGGGAGCTGTTTTTT. Translating gives CASRDRVDTGELFF. Combining the CDR3 with reference TRBV5-1 and TRBJ2-2 gives the whole variable domain KAGVTQTPRYLIKTRGQQVTLSCSPISGHRSVSWYQQTPGQGLQFLFEYFSETQRNKGNFPGRFSGRQFSNSRSEMNVSTLELGDSALYLCASRDRVDTGELFFGEGSRLTVL.

This clonotype has ten or more counts. The chain combines TRBV5-1 with TRBJ1-1; TRBD1 agrees at 9 bases. Germline V gives CDR1 SGHRS, CDR2 YFSETQ. CDR3 size: 14 residues. V was clipped by 1 base and J by 4 bases; unmatched bases: 2. This chain's CDR3 is CASSLTTGGTEAFF. DNA of the CDR3: TGCGCCAGCAGCTTGACGACAGGGGGCACTGAAGCTTTCTTT. Looking up the rest from reference TRBV5-1 and TRBJ1-1 gives the full variable domain: KAGVTQTPRYLIKTRGQQVTLSCSPISGHRSVSWYQQTPGQGLQFLFEYFSETQRNKGNFPGRFSGRQFSNSRSEMNVSTLELGDSALYLCASSLTTGGTEAFFGQGTRLTVV.

This clonotype was counted at least ten times. The rearrangement links TRBV5-5 to TRBJ1-4; no firm D call. Germline V gene data show CDR1 as SGHKS and CDR2 as YYEKEE (reference sequence). Trimming removed 1 base at V and 0 bases at J, with 13 bases between. This CDR3 has 17 amino acids. As DNA, the CDR3 is TGTGCCAGCAGCTTGAATCTTGGTTCGGCAACTAATGAAAAACTGTTTTTT. Protein sequence: CASSLNLGSATNEKLFF.

The rearrangement joins TRBV12-3 or TRBV12-4 to TRBJ2-7; 10 bases fit TRBD1. The CDR3 is made up of 16 amino acids. The ends lost 6 bases at V and 1 base at J; junction bases unmatched: 9. The CDR3 region has the DNA TGTGCCAGCAGATACGCCGGGACAGGGGAATCCTACGAGCAGTACTTC. Its translation: CASRYAGTGESYEQYF.

This clonotype was detected only a few times. The chain has TRBV6-2 or TRBV6-3 and TRBJ2-5, with a possible D match to TRBD1 (6 bases). The V end lost 1 base, the J end lost 2 bases, and 8 bases lay between the germline ends. CDR1 and CDR2 (germline): MNHEY, SVGEGT. This CDR3 has 14 amino acids. The CDR3, as DNA: TGTGCCAGCAGTTACTTGGACAGACAAGAGACCCAGTACTTC. Protein sequence: CASSYLDRQETQYF.

The rearrangement uses TRBV7-2 and TRBJ2-2, with 8 bases lining up with TRBD2. The germline V gene has CDR1 SGHTA and CDR2 FQGNSA. V was clipped by 5 bases and J by 3 bases; unmatched bases: 11. This CDR3 spans 17 amino acids. The CDR3 reads CASSPGGGVGYTGELFF. The CDR3 DNA follows: TGTGCCAGCAGCCCGGGGGGGGGAGTAGGATACACCGGGGAGCTGTTTTTT.

The CDR3 bases are TGCAGTGCCCAGGGGGGGGAGAGGGATACGCAGTATTTT. The encoded protein is CSAQGGERDTQYF. V is TRBV20-1 and J is TRBJ2-3; perhaps D is TRBD1 or TRBD2 (7 bases each). The CDR3 covers 13 residues. V was trimmed by 6 bases and J by 6 bases, leaving 16 bases between them. Germline V gene lookup returns CDR1 DFQATT and CDR2 SNEGSKA (reference sequence).

The chain is built from TRBV2 and TRBJ2-5, with no clear D. CDR1 SNHLY and CDR2 FYNNEI come from the germline V gene. The CDR3 totals 12 residues. V lost 7 bases and J lost 5, with 11 bases in between. Here the CDR3 reads CASTESLETQYF. As DNA, the CDR3 is TGTGCCAGCACGGAAAGTTTGGAGACCCAGTACTTC.

This clonotype was found many times. V gene TRBV12-3 or TRBV12-4 combines with J gene TRBJ2-3, with 8 bases that match TRBD2. This CDR3 contains 16 residues. V lost 7 bases and J lost 1; bases outside the gene matches: 10. The CDR3 DNA reads TGTGCCAGCAAAGCCTTGACGGGAGGGGGCACAGATACGCAGTATTTT. Translating it yields CASKALTGGGTDTQYF.

This clonotype was counted many times. The chain uses TRBV5-1 and TRBJ2-4; D could derive from TRBD1 or TRBD2 (6 bases each). Germline V lookup: CDR1 SGHRS, CDR2 YFSETQ. The CDR3 covers 14 residues. Trimming shortened V by 5 bases and J by 16 bases, and 25 bases separated the two germline ends. The chain's CDR3 is CASSAPEGGGLRYF. CDR3 DNA sequence: TGCGCCAGCAGTGCCCCCGAGGGGGGCGGCTTACGATACTTC. Full variable domain (outside the CDR3, taken from reference TRBV5-1 and TRBJ2-4): KAGVTQTPRYLIKTRGQQVTLSCSPISGHRSVSWYQQTPGQGLQFLFEYFSETQRNKGNFPGRFSGRQFSNSRSEMNVSTLELGDSALYLCASSAPEGGGLRYFGAGTRLSVL.

In its sample, this clonotype was seen many times. The CDR3 here is CASSWATTSGIRAGWAKNIQYF. As DNA, the CDR3 is TGCGCCAGCAGCTGGGCCACGACTAGCGGGATACGAGCCGGTTGGGCCAAAAACATTCAGTACTTC. This chain connects TRBV5-1 to TRBJ2-4, with TRBD2 matching 11 bases. The CDR3 totals 22 residues. After removal of 3 bases from V and 1 base from J, the junction contained 21 bases not matched to a gene. Germline lookup yields CDR1 SGHRS and CDR2 YFSETQ.

This chain links TRBV20-1 with TRBJ1-1, with TRBD1 identical over 8 bases. The length of the CDR3 is 14 residues. V lost 3 bases, J lost 1 base, and 4 bases stayed unmatched. The germline gives CDR1 DFQATT, CDR2 SNEGSKA (reference sequence). In DNA, the CDR3 is TGCAGTGCTAGTACGACAGGGGCGAACACTGAAGCTTTCTTT. Encoded protein: CSASTTGANTEAFF.